Here is one T cell receptor beta chain with its context. Its target is unknown. This record comes from a study of blood T cells in healthy people across ages. Overall study findings and caveats: Per-million-T-cell TCR beta diversity fell roughly linearly with age.

The CDR3 consists of 16 residues. Germline CDR1 SNHLY, CDR2 FYNNEI. Sample-barcoded 5' priming and a J-beta primer mix drove a second PCR of roughly 6 to 12 cycles. TCRdb reanalysed the 5' RACE reads using MiXCR and keeps one entry per CDR3 protein. Counted here are over a million distinct CDR3 sequences, less than 25% occurring once; the ten biggest clones make up around 0.75%. The sample was also linked to a second study, of T cells of mothers and their children. As that study records: Researchers put all of the extracted RNA into cDNA synthesis, using roughly 1.5 ug per 15 ul.

V gene TRBV2 combines with J gene TRBJ2-5, with D uncertain. TRBJ2-7 matches the DNA end more closely, so the J call is doubtful. Source material: blood. This clonotype was sampled from a girl between 2 and 10 years old in good health. CDR3 in amino acids: CASTPQASGGSYEQYF. In nucleotides, the CDR3 is TGTGCCAGCACACCTCAGGCCTCCGGCGGTTCCTACGAGCAGTACTTC.